A selection of T cell receptor beta chains follows, all from one sample in a study of T cell changes during pregnancy in multiple sclerosis. Assay: immunoSEQ multiplex PCR; the TCRdb copy retains only in-frame clones and omits some. The top ten hold around 1.7% of the sample, which has just over 90,000 clones, about nine tenths seen once. Sequenced material: peripheral blood, taken after pregnancy. The receptors here all came from a female donor in good health, enrolled as a control in a pregnancy study. The CDR3 runs from the conserved cysteine through the conserved F or W. The D gene is left open where the match is weak. The size entry is marked missing in some rows and otherwise reads once, few, many or a size class.

j_call	clone_size	v_call	d_call	cdr3_nt	cdr3_aa
TRBJ1-5	.	TRBV28	.	TGTGCCAGCAGGAGACTTGGGGGGGGAAGGAGCAATCAGCCCCAGCATTTT	CASRRLGGGRSNQPQHF
TRBJ2-5	.	TRBV18	TRBD1	TGTGCCAGCTCACGGGACAGTAATACGGAGACCCAGTACTTC	CASSRDSNTETQYF
TRBJ1-3	.	TRBV7-2	TRBD1	TGTGCCAGCAGCTTAGGGGGGACAGGGACTGGAAACACCATATATTTT	CASSLGGTGTGNTIYF
TRBJ2-5	.	TRBV5-6	TRBD2	TGTGCCAGCAGCTTGTGGAGCGGGGGGGATCAAGAGACCCAGTACTTC	CASSLWSGGDQETQYF
TRBJ2-1	.	TRBV7-3	TRBD2	TGTGCCAGCAGCTCGGGACTAGCGGGGGGCAATGAGCAGTTCTTC	CASSSGLAGGNEQFF
TRBJ1-2	few	TRBV7-2	.	TGTGCCAGCAGCCCGGGCTATGGCTACACCTTC	CASSPGYGYTF
TRBJ2-3	.	TRBV5-4	.	TGTGCCAGCAGCTTGTTATCAGATACGCAGTATTTT	CASSLLSDTQYF
TRBJ2-2	once	TRBV7-6	TRBD2	TGTGCCAGCAGCCCCGTAAATAGCGGGGGGGCCGGGGAGCTGTTTTTT	CASSPVNSGGAGELFF
TRBJ2-2	.	TRBV28	.	TGTGCCAGCAGTTTGGGGACTAACACCGGGGAGCTGTTTTTT	CASSLGTNTGELFF
TRBJ2-1	.	TRBV18	TRBD2	TGTGCCAGCTCACCAGGGGGACTAGCGGGGGGGCACAATGAGCAGTTCTTC	CASSPGGLAGGHNEQFF
TRBJ2-3	.	TRBV5-4	.	TGTGCCAGCAGCCCTAAACGCACAGGGACAGATACGCAGTATTTT	CASSPKRTGTDTQYF
TRBJ2-7	.	TRBV6-6	.	TGTGCCAGCACCCCAGGGGACGAGCAGTACTTC	CASTPGDEQYF
TRBJ2-3	.	TRBV5-5	TRBD1	TGTGCCAGCAGCGTGGGGACAGGGGTGGCAGATACGCAGTATTTT	CASSVGTGVADTQYF
TRBJ2-7	.	TRBV11-2	.	TGTGCCAGCAGCTTAGATTGGGCTGAAAACTACGAGCAGTACTTC	CASSLDWAENYEQYF
TRBJ1-2	few	TRBV27	TRBD1	TGTGCCAGCACCCGGGCAGGGGGCGGCTCTGGCTACACCTTC	CASTRAGGGSGYTF
TRBJ1-4	.	TRBV4-3	.	TGCGCCAGCAGCCAGGAGTTTAACTCCAATGAAAAACTGTTTTTT	CASSQEFNSNEKLFF
TRBJ2-1	.	TRBV30	TRBD2	TGTGCCTGGAGTATGGGGCTAGCGGCCTACAATGAGCAGTTCTTC	CAWSMGLAAYNEQFF
TRBJ2-7	.	TRBV9	.	TGTGCCAGCAGCGTTTTACAGGGCGGCGAGCAGTACTTC	CASSVLQGGEQYF
TRBJ2-1	once	TRBV10-3	.	TGTGCCATCAGCGCAACCGGGAAGAATGAGCAGTTCTTC	CAISATGKNEQFF
TRBJ1-3	.	TRBV27	TRBD1	TGTGCCAGCAGTAGGACAGGACTCTCTGGAAACACCATATATTTT	CASSRTGLSGNTIYF
TRBJ2-1	once	TRBV19	.	TGTGCCACCCGAGCGGATGGCTACAATGAGCAGTTCTTC	CATRADGYNEQFF
TRBJ1-4	.	TRBV19	TRBD1	TGTGCCAGTAGTATGGGACAGGCAACTAATGAAAAACTGTTTTTT	CASSMGQATNEKLFF
TRBJ2-6	.	TRBV7-3	.	TGTGCCAGCAGCTCTCAAACAGGGGCCAACGTCCTGACTTTC	CASSSQTGANVLTF
TRBJ2-3	.	TRBV20-1	.	TGCAGTGCCCGGGGGACAGATACGCAGTATTTT	CSARGTDTQYF
TRBJ1-1	.	TRBV4-3	TRBD1	TGCGCCAGCAGCCATGAAAATGCCGGGACAGGGGCCCGGGCTGAAGCTTTCTTT	CASSHENAGTGARAEAFF
TRBJ1-4	.	TRBV4-3	.	TGCGCCAGCAGCCAAGATGGGGCAGGGCCCGATGAAAAACTGTTTTTT	CASSQDGAGPDEKLFF
TRBJ1-5	.	TRBV11-1	TRBD1	TGTGCCAGCAGCCAAGAGACAGGGAGGCCCCAGCATTTT	CASSQETGRPQHF
TRBJ2-7	.	TRBV11-2	TRBD1	TGTGCCAGCAGCACAGGGGGAGGATCCTACGAGCAGTACTTC	CASSTGGGSYEQYF
TRBJ2-1	.	TRBV4-2	TRBD2	TGTGCCAGCAGCCGGGGTAGCGGGGGGGCTTCTGTCGATGAGCAGTTCTTC	CASSRGSGGASVDEQFF
TRBJ1-6	.	TRBV5-4	.	TGTGCCAGCAGCTTGCGGGATTCACCCCTCCACTTT	CASSLRDSPLHF
TRBJ1-2	.	TRBV18	TRBD1	TGTGCCAGCTCACCCCAAGGGACAGGGGGTTATGGCTACACCTTC	CASSPQGTGGYGYTF
TRBJ1-6	.	TRBV29-1	.	TGCAGCGTTCCCTATGGGGGGGATGGGAATTCACCCCTCCACTTT	CSVPYGGDGNSPLHF
TRBJ1-2	.	TRBV4-1	TRBD1	TGCGCCAGCAGCCAAGTAGGAAAGGGGGCCGACTATGGCTACACCTTC	CASSQVGKGADYGYTF
TRBJ2-1	.	TRBV29-1	TRBD2	TGCAGCGTTGGTTCTGGACTAGCGGCCTACAATGAGCAGTTCTTC	CSVGSGLAAYNEQFF
TRBJ2-7	.	TRBV5-1	TRBD2	TGCGCCAGCAAGCCCGCTGGGGGAGGGGCCTACGAGCAGTACTTC	CASKPAGGGAYEQYF
TRBJ2-1	.	TRBV19	TRBD2	TGTGCCAGTAGTATAGGTGGGGGGGTCTCGTACAATGAGCAGTTCTTC	CASSIGGGVSYNEQFF
TRBJ1-2	few	TRBV6-5	TRBD1	TGTGCCACTGAACAGGGGAGCGGCTACACCTTC	CATEQGSGYTF
TRBJ1-1	.	TRBV7-2	.	TGTGCCAGCAGCTTGCGGCAGCTCACTGAAGCTTTCTTT	CASSLRQLTEAFF
TRBJ1-6	.	TRBV7-9	.	TGTGCCAGCAGCTTTTCGGGTCCTCTCCACTTT	CASSFSGPLHF
TRBJ2-3	.	TRBV11-2	.	TGTGCCAGCAGCCGGGACTTCAGGCGGATAGATACGCAGTATTTT	CASSRDFRRIDTQYF
TRBJ2-7	.	TRBV9	.	TGTGCCAGCTCGACGGGGTTAAGCTCCTACGAGCAGTACTTC	CASSTGLSSYEQYF
TRBJ1-1	.	TRBV2	TRBD1	TGTGCCAGCAGTGACGGGACAGGCGGTACTGAAGCTTTCTTT	CASSDGTGGTEAFF
TRBJ1-5	.	TRBV6-5	.	TGTGCCAGCAGTTACTCGAGATTTTATAGCAATCAGCCCCAGCATTTT	CASSYSRFYSNQPQHF
TRBJ2-3	once	TRBV11-1	TRBD1	TGTGCCAGCAGCCCCGGACAGGGAGGTACAGATACGCAGTATTTT	CASSPGQGGTDTQYF
TRBJ2-1	.	TRBV5-1	TRBD1	TGCGCCAGCAGCTTGGCGGGACAGTCCCGTTGGTTCTTC	CASSLAGQSRWFF
TRBJ1-6	.	TRBV6-5	TRBD1	TGTGCCAGCACCGGGGACAGGGGTTTTAATCCACCCCTCCACTTT	CASTGDRGFNPPLHF
TRBJ1-1	.	TRBV6-4	TRBD1	TGTGTCAGCAGTGACCGGACAGGGAGGGCCACTGAAGCTTTCTTT	CVSSDRTGRATEAFF
TRBJ2-3	.	TRBV6-1	.	TGTGCCAGCAGTGAAAGCCGGGCAGATACGCAGTATTTT	CASSESRADTQYF
TRBJ1-5	.	TRBV7-2	.	TGTGCCAGCAGCTTAGAACAGATCAATCAGCCCCAGCATTTT	CASSLEQINQPQHF
TRBJ1-1	.	TRBV6-1	.	TGTGCCAGCAGTCGGGGGTTTTCGAACACTGAAGCTTTCTTT	CASSRGFSNTEAFF
TRBJ2-3	.	TRBV14	.	TGTGCCAGCAGCCGTCGACTCCCGGGGACAGATACGCAGTATTTT	CASSRRLPGTDTQYF
TRBJ1-6	.	TRBV28	.	TGTGCCAGCAGCTCAGGACAGCCCGGAACCCTCCACTTT	CASSSGQPGTLHF
TRBJ2-7	.	TRBV5-1	TRBD1	TGCGCCAGCAGCGTCCTCCAGGGGGCGCTTGAGCAGTACTTC	CASSVLQGALEQYF
TRBJ2-5	.	TRBV7-2	TRBD2	TGTGCCAGCAGCCGCAGCGGGGTTGTTCAAGAGACCCAGTACTTC	CASSRSGVVQETQYF
TRBJ1-1	.	TRBV5-1	.	TGCGCCAGCAAGGGACAACTGAACACTGAAGCTTTCTTT	CASKGQLNTEAFF
TRBJ2-7	.	TRBV7-2	.	TGTGCCAGCAGCCCTACTGTCGGGGAGTACGAGCAGTACTTC	CASSPTVGEYEQYF
TRBJ1-1	few	TRBV7-9	.	TGTGCCAGCAGCCAGGGACAGAACACTGAAGCTTTCTTT	CASSQGQNTEAFF
TRBJ2-7	.	TRBV7-2	.	TGTGCCAGCAGCCCTCGGACAGTCTCCTACGAGCAGTACTTC	CASSPRTVSYEQYF
TRBJ2-1	once	TRBV7-7	.	TGTGCAACCCCATGGGTGCGGGGTAATGAGCAGTTCTTC	CATPWVRGNEQFF
TRBJ1-5	.	TRBV7-9	.	TGTGCCAGCAGTACGGGTTATAGCAATCAGCCCCAGCATTTT	CASSTGYSNQPQHF